A selection of T cell receptor beta chains follows, all from one sample in a study of shared clonotypes between healthy human individuals. The assay was immunoSEQ multiplex PCR, and TCRdb's table has in-frame clones only and misses some. The sample holds about 490,000 clones, roughly 80% seen once. The source material was PBMCs. Source of these receptors: a woman aged 40 to 50 in good health. Some clones in this sample may be carry-over from other donors' samples. Both conserved end residues are part of each CDR3. Only some rows state a clone size, as once, few, many or a class for expanded clones.

size	V	J	CDR3
NA	TRBV11-2	TRBJ2-1	CASSVAGGICNEQFF
NA	TRBV6-1	TRBJ1-5	CASSPEYSNQPQHF
NA	TRBV5-4	TRBJ2-1	CASSLTGVNEQFF
NA	TRBV4-1	TRBJ2-1	CASSQVVQREGCEQFF
NA	TRBV5-4	TRBJ2-2	CASSLAPAGGETGELFF
NA	TRBV27	TRBJ1-5	CASSLTGEQPQHF
once	TRBV11-3	TRBJ1-1	CASSLVYSDSGTEAFF
NA	TRBV9	TRBJ2-3	CASSVSGRPDTQYF
NA	TRBV30	TRBJ1-2	CAWSSPGQGRLVYGYTF
NA	TRBV4-3	TRBJ1-4	CASSPDRVGTNEKLFF
few	TRBV19	TRBJ2-7	CASSKGQAPNYEQYF
NA	TRBV11-2	TRBJ2-1	CASSLIGQFHEQFF
NA	TRBV5-6	TRBJ2-5	CASSLGLPQETQYF
NA	TRBV27	TRBJ1-3	CASSLSLGTGNTIYF
NA	TRBV25-1	TRBJ1-1	CASSDHRLNTEAFF
once	TRBV15	TRBJ1-2	CATSGDRSNYGYTF
NA	TRBV29-1	TRBJ1-1	CSVVLSRGGIEAFF
NA	TRBV10-2	TRBJ1-2	CASSLNTGAKRGYTF
NA	TRBV19	TRBJ1-1	CASSIEGTEAFF
once	TRBV7-2	TRBJ2-7	CASSPLEGPRVQQYF